The source of this TCR beta chain is a study of shared clonotypes between healthy human individuals. Within Nashville, Tennessee resided all donors, each a Caucasian adult. A note on this clone: The antigen is undetermined.

TCRdb's copy holds only in-frame clones and misses some; the assay was immunoSEQ multiplex PCR. The data show millions of clones, roughly 94% seen once. Study results and caveats: Among donors, clonotype sharing was expected to be affected by sequencing depth. Shared clonotypes: about 5% naive CD4, about 4% naive CD8, 2% to 2.5% memory CD4, approximately 0.41% memory CD8.

The length of the CDR3 is 13 residues. Per the germline V gene, CDR1 is KGHSH and CDR2 is LQKENI. Germline trimming cut 6 bases from V and 8 bases from J; bases unmatched to any gene: 7. This clonotype originated in a man aged 18 to 29 in good health. The chain employs TRBV18 and TRBJ1-1, with TRBD1 matching 9 bases. Sequenced material: naive CD4+ T cells sorted from blood. Subset here: CD45RA+ positively selected. CDR3 in DNA: TGTGCCAGCTCCCCAAACACAGGGGGCGAAGCTTTCTTT. As protein: CASSPNTGGEAFF.